One TCR beta chain is described in this entry. In the naive CD8 group, cells lacked CD45RO and were positively selected for CCR7, so terminally differentiated effector memory CD45RA+ cells were left out. This record comes from a study of shared clonotypes between healthy human individuals. Study at large: Donors, aged 18 to 49, were a couple of women and three men.

Germline V gene sequence: CDR1 MNHNY, CDR2 SVGAGI (reference sequence). With 1 base clipped from V and 6 bases from J, the junction kept 6 bases outside the gene matches. The CDR3 is made up of 16 amino acids. The test was conducted at deep level. Assay used: immunoSEQ multiplex PCR; TCRdb lists only in-frame clones, some missing. Among about 1.9 million clones listed, 85% to 95% were seen once. This chain connects TRBV6-6 to TRBJ2-3, with 11 bases aligning to TRBD2. Sequencing was done on a sample of naive CD8+ T cells from PBMCs. The source is a man aged 18 to 30 in good health. Some clones in this sample may be carry-over from other donors' samples. The CDR3 sequence: CASSYLAGGPGDTQYF. CDR3 nucleotide sequence: TGTGCCAGCAGTTACTTAGCGGGAGGGCCGGGGGATACGCAGTATTTT.